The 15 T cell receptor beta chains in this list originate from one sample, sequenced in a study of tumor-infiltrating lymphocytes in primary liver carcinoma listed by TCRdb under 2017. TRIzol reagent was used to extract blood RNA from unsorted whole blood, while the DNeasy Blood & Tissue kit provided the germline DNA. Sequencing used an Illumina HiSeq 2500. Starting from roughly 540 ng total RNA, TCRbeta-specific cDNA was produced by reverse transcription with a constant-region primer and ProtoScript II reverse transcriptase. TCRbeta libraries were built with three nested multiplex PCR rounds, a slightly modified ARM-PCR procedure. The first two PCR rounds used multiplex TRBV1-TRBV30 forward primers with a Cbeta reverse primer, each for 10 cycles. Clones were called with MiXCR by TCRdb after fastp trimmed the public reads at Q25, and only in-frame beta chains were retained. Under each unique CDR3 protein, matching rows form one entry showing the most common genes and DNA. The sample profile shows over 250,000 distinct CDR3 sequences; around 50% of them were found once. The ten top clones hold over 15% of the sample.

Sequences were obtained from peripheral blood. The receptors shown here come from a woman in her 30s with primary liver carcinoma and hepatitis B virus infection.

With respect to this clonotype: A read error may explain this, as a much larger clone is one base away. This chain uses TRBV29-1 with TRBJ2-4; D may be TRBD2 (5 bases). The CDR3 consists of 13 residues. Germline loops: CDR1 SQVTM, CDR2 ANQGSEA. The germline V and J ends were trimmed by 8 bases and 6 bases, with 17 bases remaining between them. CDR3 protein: CSIVSVSSNIQYF. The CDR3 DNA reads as TGCAGCATTGTTAGCGTCTCCTCAAACATTCAGTACTTC. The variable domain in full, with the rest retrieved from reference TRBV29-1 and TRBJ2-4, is SAVISQKPSRDICQRGTSLTIQCQVDSQVTMMFWYRQQPGQSLTLIATANQGSEATYESGFVIDKFPISRPNLTFSTLTVSNMSPEDSSIYLCSIVSVSSNIQYFGAGTRLSVL.

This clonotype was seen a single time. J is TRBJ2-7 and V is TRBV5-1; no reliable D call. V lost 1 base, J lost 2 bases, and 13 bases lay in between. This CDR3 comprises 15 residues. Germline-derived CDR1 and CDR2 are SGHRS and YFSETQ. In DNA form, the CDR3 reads TGCGCCAGCAGCTTGAATCCCGGAGCAGCCTACGAGCAGTACTTC. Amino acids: CASSLNPGAAYEQYF.

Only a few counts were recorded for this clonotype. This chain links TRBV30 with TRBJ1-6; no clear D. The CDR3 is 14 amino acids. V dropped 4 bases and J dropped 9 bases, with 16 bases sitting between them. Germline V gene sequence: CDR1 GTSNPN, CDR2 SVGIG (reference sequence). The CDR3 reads CAWTLDQASSPLHF. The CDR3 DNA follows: TGTGCCTGGACTCTAGACCAAGCCAGTTCACCCCTCCACTTT.

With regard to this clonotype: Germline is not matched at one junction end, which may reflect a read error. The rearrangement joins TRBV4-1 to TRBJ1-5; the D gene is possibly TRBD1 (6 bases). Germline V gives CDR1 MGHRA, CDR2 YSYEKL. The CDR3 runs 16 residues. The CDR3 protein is CASNPRRQAGTEPKHF. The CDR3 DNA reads TGCGCCAGCAACCCACGCCGACAGGCCGGCACGGAGCCCAAGCATTTT.

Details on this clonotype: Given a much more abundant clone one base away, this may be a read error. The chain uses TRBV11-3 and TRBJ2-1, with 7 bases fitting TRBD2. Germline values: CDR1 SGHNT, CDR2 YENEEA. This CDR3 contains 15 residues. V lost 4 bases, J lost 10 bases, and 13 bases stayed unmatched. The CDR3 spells CASSSRTGGSREQFF. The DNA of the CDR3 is TGTGCCAGCAGCTCCAGGACTGGCGGGAGTAGGGAGCAGTTCTTC.

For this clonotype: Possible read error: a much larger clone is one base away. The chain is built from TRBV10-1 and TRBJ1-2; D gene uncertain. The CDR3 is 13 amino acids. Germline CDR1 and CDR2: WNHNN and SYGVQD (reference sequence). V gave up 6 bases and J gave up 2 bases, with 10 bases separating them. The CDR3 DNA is TGCGCCAGCAGGATCGGACTAAACTATGGCTACACCTTC. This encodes CASRIGLNYGYTF.

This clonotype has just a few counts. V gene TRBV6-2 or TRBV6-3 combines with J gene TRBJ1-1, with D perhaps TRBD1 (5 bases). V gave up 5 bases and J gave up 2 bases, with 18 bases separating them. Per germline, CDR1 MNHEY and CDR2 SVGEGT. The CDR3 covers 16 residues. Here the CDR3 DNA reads TGTGCCAGCAGTGACCACGACGGGGACTTAAACACTGAAGCTTTCTTT. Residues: CASSDHDGDLNTEAFF.

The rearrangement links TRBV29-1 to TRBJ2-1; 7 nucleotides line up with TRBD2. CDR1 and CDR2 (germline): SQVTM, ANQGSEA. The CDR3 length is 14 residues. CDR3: CNGTVSGIYNEQFF. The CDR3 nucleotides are TGCAACGGGACTGTGAGCGGGATCTATAATGAGCAGTTCTTC.

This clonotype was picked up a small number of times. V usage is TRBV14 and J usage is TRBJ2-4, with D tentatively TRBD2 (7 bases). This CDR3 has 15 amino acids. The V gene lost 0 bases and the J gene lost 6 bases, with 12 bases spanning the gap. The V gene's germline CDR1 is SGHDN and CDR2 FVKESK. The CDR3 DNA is TGTGCCAGCAGCCAAGATCGGGGGGCGAGAAACATTCAGTACTTC. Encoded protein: CASSQDRGARNIQYF.

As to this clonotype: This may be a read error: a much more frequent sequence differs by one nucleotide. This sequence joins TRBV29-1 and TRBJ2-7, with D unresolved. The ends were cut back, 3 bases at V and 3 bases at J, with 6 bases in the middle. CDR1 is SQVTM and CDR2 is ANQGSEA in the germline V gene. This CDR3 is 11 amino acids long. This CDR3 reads CSVEAVYEQYF. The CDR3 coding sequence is TGCAGCGTTGAGGCTGTCTACGAGCAGTACTTC.

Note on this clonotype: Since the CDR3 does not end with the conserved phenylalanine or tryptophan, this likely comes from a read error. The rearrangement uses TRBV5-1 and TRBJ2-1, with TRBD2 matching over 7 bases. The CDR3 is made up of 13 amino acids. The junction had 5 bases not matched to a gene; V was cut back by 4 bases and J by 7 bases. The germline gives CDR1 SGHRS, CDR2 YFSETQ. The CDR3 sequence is CASSGDYGNEQFS. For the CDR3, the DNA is TGCGCCAGCAGCGGGGACTATGGAAATGAGCAGTTCTCG.

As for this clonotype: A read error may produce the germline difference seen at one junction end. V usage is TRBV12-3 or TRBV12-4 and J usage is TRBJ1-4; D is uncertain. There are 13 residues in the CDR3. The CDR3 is CASRPSNNEKLFF. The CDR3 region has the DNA TGTGCCAGCCGGCCGTCAAATAATGAAAAACTGTTCTTT.

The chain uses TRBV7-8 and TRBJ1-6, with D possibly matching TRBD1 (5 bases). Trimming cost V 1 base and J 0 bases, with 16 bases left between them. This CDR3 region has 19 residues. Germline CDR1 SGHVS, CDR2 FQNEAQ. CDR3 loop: CASSLEALRQNSYNSPLHF. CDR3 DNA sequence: TGTGCCAGCAGCTTAGAGGCGCTGAGACAGAACTCCTATAATTCACCCCTCCACTTT.

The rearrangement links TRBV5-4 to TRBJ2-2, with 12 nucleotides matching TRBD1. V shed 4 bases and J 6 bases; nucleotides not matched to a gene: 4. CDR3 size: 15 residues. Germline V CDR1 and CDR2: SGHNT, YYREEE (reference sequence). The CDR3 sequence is CASSPGTGGAGELFF. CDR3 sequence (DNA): TGTGCCAGCAGCCCAGGGACAGGGGGCGCCGGGGAGCTGTTTTTT. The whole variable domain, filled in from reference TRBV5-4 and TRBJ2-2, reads ETGVTQSPTHLIKTRGQQVTLRCSSQSGHNTVSWYQQALGQGPQFIFQYYREEENGRGNFPPRFSGLQFPNYSSELNVNALELDDSALYLCASSPGTGGAGELFFGEGSRLTVL.

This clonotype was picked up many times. This chain's CDR3 is CASSHGAGGYTF. The DNA for the CDR3 is TGTGCCAGCAGCCATGGGGCCGGGGGCTACACCTTC. The rearrangement joins TRBV12-3 or TRBV12-4 to TRBJ1-2; possibly TRBD1 for D (5 bases). V dropped 6 bases and J dropped 8 bases, with 13 bases sitting between them. The CDR3 has 12 amino acids.